This record concerns one TCR beta chain sequence. The antigen remains undetermined. Ipilimumab CTLA-4 blockade and focal radiation were given to patients with chemo-refractory metastatic non-small-cell lung cancer. The CDR3 runs 16 residues. V was pared by 1 base and J by 2 bases, with 5 bases of the junction left unmatched. Germline V gives CDR1 LNHNV, CDR2 YYDKDF (reference sequence). Generated by immunoSEQ multiplex PCR, the TCRdb table keeps only in-frame clones and is missing some. The table lists 43,000 or so clones, approximately 73% of them singletons. The entry originates in a study of radiotherapy plus CTLA-4 blockade in lung cancer. Overall study: An objective response was seen in under 20% of patients, and disease control in 31%.

Study-level results: Early blood T cell clone changes and increased post-radiation serum interferon-beta were reportedly the strongest response predictors. Blood-borne expansion of tumor-derived TCR clones followed radiotherapy plus ipilimumab.

Specimen: peripheral blood, collected from a patient treated with radiotherapy plus ipilimumab. The receptor comes from a human donor with non-small cell lung cancer who had a complete response to radiotherapy plus ipilimumab. The chain is built from TRBV15 and TRBJ2-5; the match to TRBD2 covers 9 bases. The CDR3 coding sequence is TGTGCCACCAGCAGAGGTAATAGCGGGAGTCAAGAGACCCAGTACTTC. The encoded protein is CATSRGNSGSQETQYF. The whole variable domain, remainder taken from reference TRBV15 and TRBJ2-5, is DAMVIQNPRYQVTQFGKPVTLSCSQTLNHNVMYWYQQKSSQAPKLLFHYYDKDFNNEADTPDNFQSRRPNTSFCFLDIRSPGLGDTAMYLCATSRGNSGSQETQYFGPGTRLLVL.